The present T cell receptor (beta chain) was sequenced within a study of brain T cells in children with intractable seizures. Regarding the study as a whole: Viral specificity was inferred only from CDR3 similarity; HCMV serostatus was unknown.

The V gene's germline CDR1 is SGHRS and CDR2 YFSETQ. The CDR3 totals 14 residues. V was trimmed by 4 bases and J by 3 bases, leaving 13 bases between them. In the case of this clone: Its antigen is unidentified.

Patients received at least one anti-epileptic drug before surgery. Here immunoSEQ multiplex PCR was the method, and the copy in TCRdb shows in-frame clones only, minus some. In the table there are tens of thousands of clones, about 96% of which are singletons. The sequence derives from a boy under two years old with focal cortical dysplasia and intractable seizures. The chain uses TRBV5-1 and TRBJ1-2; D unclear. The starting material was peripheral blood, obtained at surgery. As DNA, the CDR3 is TGCGCCAGCAGCCGAGAGGCCGTGGACTATGGCTACACCTTC. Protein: CASSREAVDYGYTF.